The entry below gives a single TCR beta chain sequence along with its context. The data derive from a study of blood T cell repertoires in COVID-19. About the research overall: The cDNA or gDNA used as material had been derived from T cells, B-cell-depleted T cells, or PBMCs.

Profiling relied on immunoSEQ multiplex PCR, and the TCRdb table lists in-frame clones only, not all of them. The profile shows a few hundred thousand clones, around 85% of them singletons. The clonotype originates from a woman in her late teens or twenties with acute or convalescent COVID-19. The specimen sequenced was peripheral blood.

CDR3 nucleotides: TGTGCCAGCAGCGTAGAACCCAGCTCCTACGAGCAGTACTTC. This encodes CASSVEPSSYEQYF. The V and J genes are TRBV9 and TRBJ2-7; no clear D. CDR3 length: 14 residues. Germline CDR1 SGDLS, CDR2 YYNGEE. Trimming left V 0 bases short and J 0 bases short, with 7 bases between.